The T cell receptor (beta chain) under discussion was sequenced for a study of blood T cell repertoires in COVID-19. Study at large: COVID-19 samples collected from the United States, Italy and Spain covered acute and convalescent phases. PBMCs, B-cell-depleted T cells, or T cells provided the cDNA or gDNA that made up the material.

TCRdb's table, derived via immunoSEQ multiplex PCR, lists solely in-frame clones and lacks some. The data hold a few hundred thousand clones, with roughly 90% observed a single time. The specimen sequenced was peripheral blood. This receptor was identified in a human donor in a cohort sampled during active COVID-19.

For the CDR3, the DNA is TGTGCCAGCAGCCTACTAGACCCCGGGGAGCTGTTTTTT. Translation: CASSLLDPGELFF. The V gene is TRBV11-2, the J gene TRBJ2-2, with a possible D match to TRBD2 (5 bases). Deletions cut 5 bases from V and 6 bases from J, with 10 bases between. CDR3 length: 13 amino acids. The germline CDR1 and CDR2 sequences are SGHAT and FQNNGV.